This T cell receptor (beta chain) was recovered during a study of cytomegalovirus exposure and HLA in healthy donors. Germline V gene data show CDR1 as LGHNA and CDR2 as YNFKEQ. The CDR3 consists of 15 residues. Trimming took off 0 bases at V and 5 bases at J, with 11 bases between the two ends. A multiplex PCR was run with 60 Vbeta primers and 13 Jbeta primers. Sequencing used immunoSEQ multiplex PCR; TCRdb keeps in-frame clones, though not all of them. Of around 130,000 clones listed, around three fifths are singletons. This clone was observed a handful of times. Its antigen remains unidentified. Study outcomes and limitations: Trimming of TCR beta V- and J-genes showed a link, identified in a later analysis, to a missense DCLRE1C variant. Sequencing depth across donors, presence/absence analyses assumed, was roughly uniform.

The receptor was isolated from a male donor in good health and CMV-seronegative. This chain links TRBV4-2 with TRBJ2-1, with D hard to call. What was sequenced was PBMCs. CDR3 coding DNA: TGTGCCAGCAGCCAAGATGTGGGCAGCCACAATGAGCAGTTCTTC. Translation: CASSQDVGSHNEQFF.